The 29 T cell receptor beta chains below all came from one sample that was sequenced in a study of regulatory and conventional T cells in RAG deficiency. Sequencing was performed with immunoSEQ multiplex PCR; in TCRdb, only in-frame clones are kept and a portion is missing. The data show fewer than 35,000 clones, 80% to 90% seen once. The sample was also reused in another study, on regulatory T cells. That source adds: Amplification used 52 TRBV primers and 13 TRBJ primers.

Material for sequencing was CD8+ T cells sorted from blood. These receptors all stem from a human donor in good health.

V is TRBV15 and J is TRBJ2-7; D tentatively fits TRBD1 or TRBD2 (6 bases each). Trimming shortened V by 1 base and J by 3 bases, and 13 bases separated the two germline ends. The CDR3 has 15 residues. CDR1 is LNHNV, CDR2 YYDKDF, per germline (reference sequence). CDR3 coding DNA: TGTGCCACCAGCAGAGTGGGGGGCGGCGGCTACGAGCAGTACTTC. Translated, it gives CATSRVGGGGYEQYF.

This clone was detected only a few times. This chain connects TRBV7-9 to TRBJ2-5; D gene unclear. V gave up 2 bases and J gave up 1 base, with 11 bases separating them. The V gene's germline CDR1 is SEHNR and CDR2 FQNEAQ (reference sequence). The CDR3 is 15 residues long. CDR3 region: CASSLTSGGQETQYF. In nucleotides, the CDR3 is TGTGCCAGCAGCTTAACGTCGGGCGGCCAAGAGACCCAGTACTTC.

The V gene is TRBV30, the J gene TRBJ1-4; no reliable D call. V was shortened by 3 bases and J by 7 bases, with 6 bases between the two germline ends. This CDR3 region has 11 residues. Per the germline V gene, CDR1 is GTSNPN and CDR2 is SVGIG (reference sequence). The CDR3 spells CAWSLSEKLFF. In nucleotides, the CDR3 is TGTGCCTGGAGCTTAAGTGAAAAACTGTTTTTT.

The chain combines TRBV14 with TRBJ2-7, with D possibly called TRBD1 or TRBD2 (5 bases each). V lost 5 bases and J lost 3, with 8 bases in between. The length of the CDR3 is 12 residues. Germline values: CDR1 SGHDN, CDR2 FVKESK. The CDR3: CASSRGVYEQYF. The CDR3, as DNA: TGTGCCAGCAGCAGGGGAGTCTACGAGCAGTACTTC. Together with reference TRBV14 and TRBJ2-7, the CDR3 gives the full variable domain: EAGVTQFPSHSVIEKGQTVTLRCDPISGHDNLYWYRRVMGKEIKFLLHFVKESKQDESGMPNNRFLAERTGGTYSTLKVQPAELEDSGVYFCASSRGVYEQYFGPGTRLTVT.

The V gene is TRBV10-3, the J gene TRBJ2-7; 7 positions agree with TRBD2. The CDR3 runs to 11 residues. Germline V lookup: CDR1 ENHRY, CDR2 SYGVKD. J was trimmed by 6 bases and V by 11 bases; bases with no gene match: 7. The chain's CDR3 is CARSPSGEQYF. CDR3 DNA sequence: TGTGCCCGTTCGCCTAGCGGCGAGCAGTACTTC.

This chain joins TRBV18 and TRBJ2-7; 8 nucleotides agree with TRBD2. CDR3 size: 15 residues. V lost 6 bases, J lost 1 base, and 8 bases stayed unmatched. The germline V gene has CDR1 KGHSH and CDR2 LQKENI. The CDR3 here is CASSPSGSSSYEQYF. The DNA for the CDR3 is TGTGCCAGCTCGCCAAGCGGGAGTTCTTCCTACGAGCAGTACTTC.

The V call is TRBV5-6, the J call TRBJ2-3; 9 bases are shared with TRBD1. Trimming cost V 4 bases and J 2 bases; bases outside gene matches: 14. The CDR3 runs 18 residues. Germline V lookup: CDR1 SGHDT, CDR2 YYEEEE. CDR3 amino acids: CASSPGQGPSAHTDTQYF. The CDR3 DNA follows: TGTGCCAGCAGCCCGGGACAGGGTCCTTCCGCCCACACAGATACGCAGTATTTT.

The rearrangement uses TRBV27 and TRBJ1-2; 8 bases are a match to TRBD1. The CDR3 totals 18 residues. Germline V gene sequence: CDR1 MNHEY, CDR2 SMNVEV (reference sequence). V lost 5 bases to trimming and J lost 2 bases; unmatched junction nucleotides: 16. CDR3 in DNA: TGTGCCAGCAGTACAAAATTAGTGTCGGACAGGGCCAACTATGGCTACACCTTC. Translated: CASSTKLVSDRANYGYTF.

V usage is TRBV19 and J usage is TRBJ1-1; 8 bases are shared with TRBD1. This CDR3 is 16 amino acids long. V trimming: 5 bases; J trimming: 5 bases; junction bases outside the gene matches: 13. CDR1 is LNHDA and CDR2 is SQIVND in the germline V gene (reference sequence). The CDR3, as DNA: TGTGCCAGTAGTCCCCTCTCCCAGGGGGCGAGGACTGAAGCTTTCTTT. Translating it yields CASSPLSQGARTEAFF. The full variable domain, its missing parts supplied by reference TRBV19 and TRBJ1-1, is DGGITQSPKYLFRKEGQNVTLSCEQNLNHDAMYWYRQDPGQGLRLIYYSQIVNDFQKGDIAEGYSVSREKKESFPLTVTSAQKNPTAFYLCASSPLSQGARTEAFFGQGTRLTVV.

This rearrangement joins TRBV7-2 to TRBJ1-5; D ambiguous. CDR1 and CDR2 (germline): SGHTA, FQGNSA. The CDR3 runs 12 residues. The V end was cut by 5 bases, the J end by 6 bases, with 8 bases between. CDR3 bases: TGTGCCAGCAGCCTAAAAGGTCAGCCCCAGCATTTT. It yields the protein CASSLKGQPQHF.

The chain is built from TRBV5-1 and TRBJ2-1; 12 nucleotides align to TRBD2. Germline V gene lookup returns CDR1 SGHRS and CDR2 YFSETQ. Unmatched junction bases numbered 6, after V lost 2 bases and J lost 6 bases. The CDR3 spans 16 residues. The CDR3 DNA sequence: TGCGCCAGCAGCTTAAGAACTAGCGGGAGGCCCAATGAGCAGTTCTTC. The encoded protein is CASSLRTSGRPNEQFF.

The rearrangement joins TRBV6-1 to TRBJ1-4; 8 positions agree with TRBD1. The CDR3 contains 13 residues. J gave up 7 bases and V 6 bases, and 4 bases lay outside the gene matches. From germline, CDR1 is MNHNS and CDR2 SASEGT. The CDR3 coding sequence is TGTGCCAGCAGGGACAGGGCGGCTGAAAAACTGTTTTTT. Translation gives CASRDRAAEKLFF.

The chain combines TRBV5-1 with TRBJ2-7; D is unclear. Germline V gives CDR1 SGHRS, CDR2 YFSETQ. The CDR3 totals 13 residues. Trimming removed 3 bases at V and 1 base at J, with 8 bases between. The CDR3 spells CASSYQASYEQYF. The CDR3 region has the DNA TGCGCCAGCAGCTATCAGGCTTCCTACGAGCAGTACTTC.

V and J are TRBV11-2 and TRBJ2-7; TRBD2 might be the D (6 bases). V shed 5 bases and J shed 2 bases, with 16 bases lying between them. CDR3 length equals 15 residues. Per germline, CDR1 SGHAT and CDR2 FQNNGV. The CDR3 DNA follows: TGTGCCAGCAGCATCGACTTAGCGGAGACCTACGAGCAGTACTTC. The encoded protein is CASSIDLAETYEQYF.

V and J are TRBV28 and TRBJ2-3; 8 bases are shared with TRBD2. The CDR3 sequence is 19 residues long. J lost 0 bases, V lost 5 bases, and 16 bases had no gene match. From germline, CDR1 is MDHEN and CDR2 SYDVKM. CDR3 protein: CASSPRFSGEASSTDTQYF. The CDR3 DNA reads TGTGCCAGCAGTCCACGCTTTAGCGGGGAGGCATCTAGCACAGATACGCAGTATTTT.

The chain carries TRBV6-5 and TRBJ1-3, with no clear D. Germline-derived CDR1 and CDR2 are MNHEY and SVGAGI. Trimming stripped 4 bases from V and 8 bases from J, with 12 bases between. The CDR3 spans 13 residues. CDR3 in amino acids: CASSSREPDTIYF. The CDR3 nucleotides are TGTGCCAGCAGTTCCCGGGAACCGGACACCATATATTTT.

The chain couples TRBV27 to TRBJ2-3; no clear D. Trimming removed 4 bases at V and 3 bases at J, with 11 bases between. This CDR3 spans 14 amino acids. The germline CDR1 and CDR2 sequences are MNHEY and SMNVEV (reference sequence). This CDR3 reads CASSSPGVTDTQYF. As DNA, the CDR3 is TGTGCCAGCAGTTCTCCAGGAGTAACAGATACGCAGTATTTT.

The V and J genes are TRBV19 and TRBJ2-5; D not resolved. Trimming shortened V by 3 bases and J by 0 bases, and 8 bases separated the two germline ends. The CDR3 is 14 residues long. The V gene's germline CDR1 is LNHDA and CDR2 SQIVND (reference sequence). Written as DNA, the CDR3 is TGTGCCAGTAGTATCGGCAGTTACCAAGAGACCCAGTACTTC. Residues: CASSIGSYQETQYF.

A remark on this clone: At one end, the junction sequence differs from germline, possibly due to a read error. The chain couples TRBV7-7 to TRBJ2-7, with TRBD2 as a possible D gene (5 bases). Germline loops: CDR1 SSHAT, CDR2 FNYEAQ (reference sequence). This CDR3 region has 13 residues. The CDR3 is CASSLALEYEQYF. The CDR3 DNA sequence: TGTGCTAGCAGCTTAGCGCTGGAGTACGAGCAGTACTTC.

The chain joins TRBV11-2 to TRBJ2-1; no reliable D call. The V and J ends lost 1 base and 7 bases respectively, with 5 bases between them. Germline assignment: CDR1 SGHAT and CDR2 FQNNGV. This CDR3 is 12 amino acids long. CDR3 sequence: CASSLGDNEQFF. CDR3 in DNA: TGTGCCAGCAGCTTAGGGGATAATGAGCAGTTCTTC.

This rearrangement joins TRBV7-8 to TRBJ2-2, with D perhaps matching TRBD2 (7 bases). Germline V gene data show CDR1 as SGHVS and CDR2 as FQNEAQ. Trimming stripped 8 bases from V and 3 bases from J, with 16 bases between. The CDR3 is made up of 15 amino acids. The CDR3 coding sequence is TGTGCCAGCTTATGGGGGGGCGCTCACACCGGGGAGCTGTTTTTT. Its protein product is CASLWGGAHTGELFF.

This clone was detected once. The rearrangement joins TRBV10-2 to TRBJ2-7; no clear D. Germline CDR1 reads WSHSY; CDR2 reads SAAADI. Trimming removed 5 bases from V and 5 bases from J, with 13 bases in between. The length of the CDR3 is 13 residues. CDR3 sequence: CASSFPDGNEQYF. CDR3 in DNA: TGCGCCAGCAGTTTTCCCGACGGAAACGAGCAGTACTTC.

This chain connects TRBV18 to TRBJ2-1; D is undetermined. V lost 0 bases and J lost 10, with 19 bases in between. Looked up from germline, CDR1 is KGHSH and CDR2 is LQKENI. The CDR3 covers 16 residues. The CDR3 bases are TGTGCCAGCTCACCACCTTTACCCACCCAATTAAGGGAGCAGTTCTTC. It encodes CASSPPLPTQLREQFF. The full variable domain, rest sourced from reference TRBV18 and TRBJ2-1, is NAGVMQNPRHLVRRRGQEARLRCSPMKGHSHVYWYRQLPEEGLKFMVYLQKENIIDESGMPKERFSAEFPKEGPSILRIQQVVRGDSAAYFCASSPPLPTQLREQFFGPGTRLTVL.

The chain joins TRBV30 to TRBJ2-2, with D tentatively TRBD1 (5 bases). V was shortened by 5 bases and J by 1 base, with 8 bases between the two germline ends. Germline assignment: CDR1 GTSNPN and CDR2 SVGIG (reference sequence). The CDR3 is made up of 13 amino acids. CDR3 residues: CAWHTGNTGELFF. The CDR3 DNA reads as TGTGCCTGGCATACAGGGAACACCGGGGAGCTGTTTTTT.

The chain uses TRBV15 and TRBJ2-2; TRBD1 matches at 8 bases. The V and J ends lost 3 bases and 5 bases, in that order; junction bases with no gene match: 8. CDR3 size: 16 residues. The germline V gene encodes CDR1 LNHNV and CDR2 YYDKDF (reference sequence). CDR3: CATSSLGQGRTGELFF. CDR3 in DNA: TGTGCCACCAGCAGCCTCGGACAGGGCCGGACCGGGGAGCTGTTTTTT.

This chain links TRBV10-1 with TRBJ2-5; no clear D gene. Germline V gives CDR1 WNHNN, CDR2 SYGVQD (reference sequence). The CDR3 is made up of 14 amino acids. Trimming took 0 bases from V and 4 from J, leaving 9 bases between them. In DNA, the CDR3 is TGCGCCAGCAGTGAGTCGACTCTATTAGAGACCCAGTACTTC. Translation: CASSESTLLETQYF.

The chain combines TRBV7-8 with TRBJ2-1, with D possibly being TRBD2 (6 bases). This CDR3 region has 15 residues. Germline CDR1 SGHVS, CDR2 FQNEAQ. V shed 1 base and J shed 5 bases, with 12 bases lying between them. The DNA for the CDR3 is TGTGCCAGCAGCTTAGGTCCTAGCGCACACAATGAGCAGTTCTTC. It specifies CASSLGPSAHNEQFF. Together with reference TRBV7-8 and TRBJ2-1, the CDR3 gives the full variable domain: GAGVSQSPRYKVAKRGQDVALRCDPISGHVSLFWYQQALGQGPEFLTYFQNEAQLDKSGLPSDRFFAERPEGSVSTLKIQRTQQEDSAVYLCASSLGPSAHNEQFFGPGTRLTVL.

The V and J genes are TRBV5-4 and TRBJ1-1; no reliable D call. Deletions cut 0 bases from V and 1 base from J, with 4 bases between. The V gene's germline CDR1 is SGHNT and CDR2 YYREEE (reference sequence). The CDR3 totals 13 residues. The CDR3 protein is CASSLGGNTEAFF. DNA for the CDR3: TGTGCCAGCAGCTTGGGAGGGAACACTGAAGCTTTCTTT. The full variable domain, in which reference TRBV5-4 and TRBJ1-1 provide the parts outside the CDR3, is ETGVTQSPTHLIKTRGQQVTLRCSSQSGHNTVSWYQQALGQGPQFIFQYYREEENGRGNFPPRFSGLQFPNYSSELNVNALELDDSALYLCASSLGGNTEAFFGQGTRLTVV.

The rearrangement links TRBV9 to TRBJ2-4; 8 bases fit TRBD1. The germline CDR1 and CDR2 sequences are SGDLS and YYNGEE. V was pared by 5 bases and J by 0 bases, with 10 bases of the junction left unmatched. The CDR3 length is 17 residues. This CDR3 reads CASRPDRVRIAKNIQYF. CDR3 nucleotide sequence: TGTGCCAGCAGACCGGACAGGGTTCGAATAGCCAAAAACATTCAGTACTTC.